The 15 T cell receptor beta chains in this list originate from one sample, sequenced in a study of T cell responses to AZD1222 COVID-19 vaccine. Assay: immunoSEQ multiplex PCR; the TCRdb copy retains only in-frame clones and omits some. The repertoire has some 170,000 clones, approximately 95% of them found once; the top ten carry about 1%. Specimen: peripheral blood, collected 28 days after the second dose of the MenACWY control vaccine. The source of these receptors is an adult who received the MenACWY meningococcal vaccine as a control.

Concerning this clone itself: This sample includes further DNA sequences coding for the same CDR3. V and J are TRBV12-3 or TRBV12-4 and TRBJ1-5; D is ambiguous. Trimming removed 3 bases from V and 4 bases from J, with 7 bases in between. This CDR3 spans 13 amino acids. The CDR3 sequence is CASSFGSNQPQHF. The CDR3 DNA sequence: TGTGCCAGCAGTTTTGGGTCGAATCAGCCCCAGCATTTT.

CDR3 loop: CAWSTLGGKLFF. Here the CDR3 DNA reads TGTGCCTGGAGTACCCTCGGGGGAAAACTGTTTTTT. The chain combines TRBV30 with TRBJ1-4; perhaps TRBD1 as D (5 bases). Germline loops: CDR1 GTSNPN, CDR2 SVGIG (reference sequence). This CDR3 contains 12 residues. Trimming took 2 bases from V and 10 from J, leaving 11 bases between them.

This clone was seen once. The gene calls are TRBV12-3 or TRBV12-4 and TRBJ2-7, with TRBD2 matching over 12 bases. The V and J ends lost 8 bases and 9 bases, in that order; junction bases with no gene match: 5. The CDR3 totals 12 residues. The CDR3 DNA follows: TGTGCCAGCGGCAGGACTAGCGGGGTGCAGTACTTC. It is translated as CASGRTSGVQYF.

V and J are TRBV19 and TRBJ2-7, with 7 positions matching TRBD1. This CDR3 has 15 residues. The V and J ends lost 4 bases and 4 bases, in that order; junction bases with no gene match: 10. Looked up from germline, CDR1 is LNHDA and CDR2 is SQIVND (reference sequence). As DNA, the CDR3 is TGTGCCAGTAGTACCCCCTCCGTACAGGGGTACGAGCAGTACTTC. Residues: CASSTPSVQGYEQYF.

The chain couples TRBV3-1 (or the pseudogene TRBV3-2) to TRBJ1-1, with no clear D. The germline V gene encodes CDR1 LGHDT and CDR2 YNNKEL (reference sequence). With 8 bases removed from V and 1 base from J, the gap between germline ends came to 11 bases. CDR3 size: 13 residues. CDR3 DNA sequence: TGTGCCAGCGCTGGTCACGGGAACACTGAAGCTTTCTTT. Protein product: CASAGHGNTEAFF.

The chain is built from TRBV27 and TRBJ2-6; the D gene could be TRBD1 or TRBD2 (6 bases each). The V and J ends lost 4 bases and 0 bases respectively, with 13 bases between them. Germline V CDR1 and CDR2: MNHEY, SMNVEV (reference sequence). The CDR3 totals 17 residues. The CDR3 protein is CASSWGATISGANVLTF. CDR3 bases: TGTGCCAGCAGTTGGGGGGCTACTATCTCTGGGGCCAACGTCCTGACTTTC.

CDR3 nucleotides: TGTGCCAGCAGCCAAGCGGGGACCCCCTCCAGTGAGCAGTTCTTC. Protein product: CASSQAGTPSSEQFF. The chain carries TRBV7-2 and TRBJ2-1, with TRBD2 matching over 7 bases. J was trimmed by 9 bases and V by 5 bases; bases with no gene match: 13. CDR3 size: 15 residues. CDR1 is SGHTA, CDR2 FQGNSA, per germline.

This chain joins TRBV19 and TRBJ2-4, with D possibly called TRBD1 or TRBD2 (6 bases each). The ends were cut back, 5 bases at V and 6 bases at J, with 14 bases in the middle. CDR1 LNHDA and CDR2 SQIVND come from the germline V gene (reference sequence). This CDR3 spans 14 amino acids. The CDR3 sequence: CASSVSGGGNIQYF. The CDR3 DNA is TGTGCCAGTAGTGTCTCCGGAGGGGGAAACATTCAGTACTTC.

Written as DNA, the CDR3 is TGTGCCAGCAGTTTGCTAGCGGGGGCCAGAACCTACGAGCAGTACTTC. Protein: CASSLLAGARTYEQYF. V gene TRBV28 combines with J gene TRBJ2-7; 10 positions agree with TRBD2. Germline assignment: CDR1 MDHEN and CDR2 SYDVKM. V was pared by 3 bases and J by 2 bases, with 7 bases of the junction left unmatched. This CDR3 has 16 residues.

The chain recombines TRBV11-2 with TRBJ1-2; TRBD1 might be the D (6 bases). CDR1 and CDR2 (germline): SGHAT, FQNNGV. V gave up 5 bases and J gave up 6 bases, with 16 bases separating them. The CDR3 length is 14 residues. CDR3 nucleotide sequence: TGTGCCAGCAGCCTGGCGCAGGGGCAGGATGGCTACACCTTC. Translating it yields CASSLAQGQDGYTF.

CDR3 region: CASSRDNRQSREQYF. As DNA, the CDR3 is TGTGCCAGCAGCCGAGATAACAGGCAAAGCCGCGAGCAGTACTTC. The chain combines TRBV7-9 with TRBJ2-7, with D maybe TRBD1 (5 bases). V was clipped by 5 bases and J by 6 bases, with 20 bases between them. CDR1 is SEHNR, CDR2 FQNEAQ, per germline (reference sequence). The CDR3 is 15 amino acids.

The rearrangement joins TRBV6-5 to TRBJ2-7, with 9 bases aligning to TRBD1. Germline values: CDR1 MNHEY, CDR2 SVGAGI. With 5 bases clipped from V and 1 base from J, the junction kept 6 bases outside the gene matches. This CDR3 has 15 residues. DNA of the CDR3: TGTGCCAGCAGTACCCGGGACAGGGTTTCCTACGAGCAGTACTTC. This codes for CASSTRDRVSYEQYF.

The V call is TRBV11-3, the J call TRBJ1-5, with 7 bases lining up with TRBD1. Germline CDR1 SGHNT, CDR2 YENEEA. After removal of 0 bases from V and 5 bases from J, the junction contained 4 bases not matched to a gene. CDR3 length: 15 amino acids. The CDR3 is CASSLDLTGYQPQHF. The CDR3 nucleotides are TGTGCCAGCAGCTTAGATCTGACAGGGTATCAGCCCCAGCATTTT.

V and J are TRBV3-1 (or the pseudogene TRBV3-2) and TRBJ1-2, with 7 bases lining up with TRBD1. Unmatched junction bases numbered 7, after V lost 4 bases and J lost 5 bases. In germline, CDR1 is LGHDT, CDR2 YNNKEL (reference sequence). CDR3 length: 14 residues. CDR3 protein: CASSRGTEGYGYTF. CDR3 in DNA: TGTGCCAGCAGCCGCGGGACAGAGGGTTATGGCTACACCTTC.

CDR3 in amino acids: CSASFSPGQRETQYF. The CDR3 coding sequence is TGCAGTGCTAGTTTCTCTCCGGGACAGAGGGAGACCCAGTACTTC. V usage is TRBV20-1 and J usage is TRBJ2-5, with 7 bases aligning to TRBD1. Germline trimming cut 3 bases from V and 5 bases from J; bases unmatched to any gene: 12. The length of the CDR3 is 15 residues. CDR1 and CDR2 (germline): DFQATT, SNEGSKA (reference sequence).